This TCR beta chain derives from a study of early T cells in non-severe SARS-CoV-2 infection. Across the whole study: The sequenced material was bulk RNA from unsorted whole blood, and its chains were unpaired.

Using its own MiXCR run on the 5' RACE reads, TCRdb lists one record per CDR3 protein. The sample has some 57,000 distinct CDR3 sequences; roughly 13% are singletons. Study-level results: Matches to VDJdb favored anti-spike CD8 responses and missed private and CD4 specificities.

With respect to this clonotype: Its specificity is not known.

Material: whole blood. This clonotype originated in an adult who was a healthcare worker with PCR-confirmed SARS-CoV-2 infection or an uninfected control (not recorded which).

The CDR3 protein is CASSLSGSGELFF. CDR3 DNA: TGTGCCAGCAGTTTATCAGGGTCCGGGGAGCTGTTTTTT. The chain uses TRBV28 and TRBJ2-2; the D gene is possibly TRBD1 (5 bases). The ends were cut back, 1 base at V and 6 bases at J, with 6 bases in the middle. The CDR3 has 13 amino acids. The V gene's germline CDR1 is MDHEN and CDR2 SYDVKM.